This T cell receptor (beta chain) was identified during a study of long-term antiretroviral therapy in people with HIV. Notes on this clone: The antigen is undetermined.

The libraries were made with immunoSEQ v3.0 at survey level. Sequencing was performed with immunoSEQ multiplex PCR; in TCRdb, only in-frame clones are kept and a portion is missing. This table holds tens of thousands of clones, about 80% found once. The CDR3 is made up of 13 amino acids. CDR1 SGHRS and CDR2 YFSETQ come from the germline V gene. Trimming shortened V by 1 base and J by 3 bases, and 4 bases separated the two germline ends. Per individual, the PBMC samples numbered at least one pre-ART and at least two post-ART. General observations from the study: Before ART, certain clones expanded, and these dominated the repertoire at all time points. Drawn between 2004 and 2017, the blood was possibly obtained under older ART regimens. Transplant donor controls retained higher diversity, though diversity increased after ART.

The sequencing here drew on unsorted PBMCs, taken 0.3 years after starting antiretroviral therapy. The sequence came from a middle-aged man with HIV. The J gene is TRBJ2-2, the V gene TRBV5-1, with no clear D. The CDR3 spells CASSLRDTGELFF. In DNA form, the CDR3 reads TGCGCCAGCAGCTTGAGAGACACCGGGGAGCTGTTTTTT.